A single TCR beta chain is shown here with its context. Antigen: not known. The sample is drawn from a study of beta chain features in type 1 diabetes. Study-level background: Comparable age, gender and cell yields were observed in patients relative to healthy donors. Overall study results and limits: Researchers caution that PCR might favor shorter templates, equally among patients and controls. Across all four CD4+ subsets, people with type 1 diabetes showed modestly shorter TCRB CDR3s.

All sorted populations exceeded 95% purity. The sequenced template was cDNA made from the entire isolated RNA. The study sequenced naive, central memory and regulatory T cell samples to an average of roughly 3.4 million reads. Sequenced by immunoSEQ multiplex PCR; TCRdb stores in-frame clones only, minus some. The sample lists under 150,000 clones; around 9% were seen once. V dropped 6 bases and J dropped 6 bases, with 7 bases sitting between them. CDR3 length: 11 amino acids. CDR1 is SGHAT, CDR2 FQNNGV, per germline. The chain links TRBV11-2 to TRBJ2-3; D unclear. The source material was central memory CD4+ T cells from blood. The source is a young man with type 1 diabetes. The CDR3 here is CASSVRDTQYF. Here the CDR3 DNA reads TGTGCCAGCAGTGTGCGCGATACGCAGTATTTT.